The source of this TCR beta chain is a study of cytomegalovirus exposure and HLA in healthy donors. Study information: The study's early data release held about 85 million unique TCRs from HLA-typed donors.

This clone was observed a few times. Antigen: not known. The study, taken as a whole, reports: Being indistinguishable, some V segments were excluded, TRBV6-2 and TRBV6-3 among them. CMV serostatus was the only recorded immune exposure for donors. A link between a missense DCLRE1C variant and TCR beta V- and J-gene trimming emerged from a later analysis.

Primers included in the PCR were 60 Vbeta and 13 Jbeta primers. Some clones are missing from TCRdb's copy, which holds only in-frame ones; the method was immunoSEQ multiplex PCR. The sample carries under 70,000 clones, about two thirds recorded once. V lost 4 bases to trimming and J lost 11 bases; unmatched junction nucleotides: 7. The CDR3 length is 12 residues. Germline V lookup: CDR1 SGHNT, CDR2 YYREEE (reference sequence). This TCR was recovered from a woman in her twenties or thirties in good health and CMV-seronegative. The chain has TRBV5-4 and TRBJ1-1; 8 bases align to TRBD1. The sample was PBMCs. CDR3 protein: CASSGRTGNAFF. DNA for the CDR3: TGTGCCAGCAGCGGCAGGACAGGGAACGCTTTCTTT.